This is a list of T cell receptor beta chains from one sample in a study of identical twins. TCRdb recomputed calls from the 5' RACE reads with MiXCR, one row per CDR3 protein. The repertoire has about 720,000 distinct CDR3 sequences, 18% of them found once; the top ten carry about 12%. These same records also appear under a second study, on T cells expressing NK-cell markers.

The sequencing input was PBMCs. The origin of the receptors is a woman younger than 30 in good health. The CDR3 runs from the conserved cysteine through the conserved F or W. Each record gives: D gene, J gene, V gene, clone size, CDR3 protein, CDR3 DNA. The D gene is left open where the match is weak. Only some rows state a clone size, as once, few, many or a class for expanded clones.

d_gene: NA
j_gene: TRBJ1-1
v_gene: TRBV29-1
abundance: few
CDR3aa: CSVEDERSLGGPEAFF
CDR3nt: TGCAGCGTTGAAGATGAGCGGTCACTCGGGGGACCTGAAGCTTTCTTT

d_gene: TRBD2
j_gene: TRBJ2-1
v_gene: TRBV4-3
abundance: NA
CDR3aa: CASSQISGTRYNEQFF
CDR3nt: TGCGCCAGCAGCCAAATTAGCGGGACCCGCTACAATGAGCAGTTCTTC

d_gene: NA
j_gene: TRBJ2-5
v_gene: TRBV23-1
abundance: once
CDR3aa: CASSQSMRRETQYF
CDR3nt: TGCGCCAGCAGTCAATCGATGAGAAGAGAGACCCAGTACTTC

d_gene: NA
j_gene: TRBJ2-4
v_gene: TRBV12-3/TRBV12-4
abundance: NA
CDR3aa: CASSPGGTAKNIQYF
CDR3nt: TGTGCCAGCAGCCCGGGTGGGACCGCCAAAAACATTCAGTACTTC

d_gene: NA
j_gene: TRBJ2-4
v_gene: TRBV15
abundance: NA
CDR3aa: CATTRGGATAKNIQYF
CDR3nt: TGTGCCACCACCCGAGGGGGGGCTACCGCCAAAAACATTCAGTACTTC

d_gene: TRBD1
j_gene: TRBJ2-1
v_gene: TRBV15
abundance: NA
CDR3aa: CATSRGNRGSEQFF
CDR3nt: TGTGCCACCAGCAGAGGGAACAGGGGGAGTGAGCAGTTCTTC

d_gene: NA
j_gene: TRBJ2-1
v_gene: TRBV20-1
abundance: NA
CDR3aa: CSARDPFTGEQFF
CDR3nt: TGCAGTGCTAGAGATCCTTTTACCGGGGAGCAGTTCTTC

d_gene: NA
j_gene: TRBJ2-6
v_gene: TRBV11-1
abundance: few
CDR3aa: CASSLEYGLNSGANVLTF
CDR3nt: TGTGCCAGCAGCTTAGAATATGGACTCAACTCTGGGGCCAACGTCCTGACTTTC

d_gene: TRBD1
j_gene: TRBJ2-3
v_gene: TRBV4-3
abundance: NA
CDR3aa: CASSPLGTGNTDTQYF
CDR3nt: TGCGCCAGCAGCCCGCTAGGGACAGGGAACACAGATACGCAGTATTTT

d_gene: NA
j_gene: TRBJ1-1
v_gene: TRBV5-1
abundance: NA
CDR3aa: CASALEGPNTEAFF
CDR3nt: TGCGCCAGTGCCCTTGAGGGGCCTAACACTGAAGCTTTCTTT

d_gene: TRBD2
j_gene: TRBJ2-1
v_gene: TRBV6-5
abundance: NA
CDR3aa: CASSYSGGRANNEQFF
CDR3nt: TGTGCCAGCAGTTACTCTGGCGGGAGGGCCAACAATGAGCAGTTCTTC

d_gene: NA
j_gene: TRBJ2-5
v_gene: TRBV12-3/TRBV12-4
abundance: NA
CDR3aa: CASSLARWRAGWAETQYF
CDR3nt: TGTGCCAGCAGTTTAGCCCGATGGAGGGCCGGTTGGGCAGAGACCCAGTACTTC

d_gene: TRBD1
j_gene: TRBJ2-2
v_gene: TRBV7-2
abundance: few
CDR3aa: CASSPGTVSGELFF
CDR3nt: TGTGCCAGCAGCCCCGGGACAGTATCCGGGGAGCTGTTTTTT

d_gene: NA
j_gene: TRBJ2-7
v_gene: TRBV10-3
abundance: NA
CDR3aa: CAITTGPPYEQYF
CDR3nt: TGTGCCATCACAACCGGGCCCCCCTACGAGCAGTACTTC

d_gene: NA
j_gene: TRBJ2-3
v_gene: TRBV12-3/TRBV12-4
abundance: few
CDR3aa: CASSGGSDTQYF
CDR3nt: TGTGCCAGCAGTGGGGGGTCAGATACGCAGTATTTT

d_gene: TRBD1
j_gene: TRBJ1-2
v_gene: TRBV5-1
abundance: few
CDR3aa: CASSLAQGAVYGYTF
CDR3nt: TGCGCCAGCAGCTTGGCGCAGGGGGCAGTTTATGGCTACACCTTC

d_gene: TRBD2
j_gene: TRBJ2-1
v_gene: TRBV29-1
abundance: few
CDR3aa: CSVEGLAGEQFF
CDR3nt: TGCAGCGTTGAGGGGCTAGCGGGGGAGCAGTTCTTC

d_gene: NA
j_gene: TRBJ2-2
v_gene: TRBV12-3/TRBV12-4
abundance: many
CDR3aa: CASSLATTGELFF
CDR3nt: TGTGCCAGCAGTTTAGCCACGACCGGGGAGCTGTTTTTT

d_gene: NA
j_gene: TRBJ2-2
v_gene: TRBV3-1
abundance: NA
CDR3aa: CASSQGLRVTGELFF
CDR3nt: TGTGCCAGCAGCCAAGGGCTTAGGGTTACCGGGGAGCTGTTTTTT

d_gene: TRBD1
j_gene: TRBJ1-1
v_gene: TRBV7-3
abundance: few
CDR3aa: CASRTGGGMNTEAFF
CDR3nt: TGTGCCAGCAGGACAGGGGGCGGGATGAACACTGAAGCTTTCTTT

d_gene: TRBD2
j_gene: TRBJ2-3
v_gene: TRBV29-1
abundance: few
CDR3aa: CSVERGDGDTQYF
CDR3nt: TGCAGCGTTGAACGGGGGGATGGGGATACGCAGTATTTT

d_gene: NA
j_gene: TRBJ1-5
v_gene: TRBV20-1
abundance: many
CDR3aa: CSARSLKQGINQPQHF
CDR3nt: TGCAGTGCTAGATCCCTGAAGCAGGGGATTAATCAGCCCCAGCATTTT